The sequence of this T cell receptor beta chain was determined in a study of blood T cells in healthy people across ages. The CDR3 is 15 residues long. The V and J ends lost 1 base and 9 bases respectively, with 16 bases between them. Germline CDR1 reads SGHTA; CDR2 reads FQGTGA. A second about 6 to 11 cycle PCR used barcoded and J-beta primers. TCRdb reprocessed the 5' RACE reads with MiXCR, giving one entry per CDR3 protein. The sample includes hundreds of thousands of distinct CDR3 sequences, about 48% of them seen just once. This clonotype was sampled from a man at least 80 years old in good health. The rearrangement uses TRBV7-3 and TRBJ2-1; TRBD2 is a possible D gene (6 bases). The material sequenced was blood. CDR3: CASSLMAGSPGEQFF. CDR3 coding DNA: TGTGCCAGCAGCTTAATGGCGGGGTCCCCCGGTGAGCAGTTCTTC.